This T cell receptor beta chain was recovered during a study of regulatory T cells in long-lasting Graves disease. HTBI primers from iRepertoire and Arm-PCR of CDR3 regions yielded the TCR beta libraries. TCRdb passed the multiplex PCR reads through MiXCR, listing each CDR3 protein once. The sample holds some 560,000 distinct CDR3 sequences; 15% to 20% are singletons and the top ten take 25%. This clonotype was seen more than once but under ten times. The CDR3 covers 14 residues. Germline assignment: CDR1 MGHRA and CDR2 YSYEKL. V shed 4 bases and J shed 10 bases, with 14 bases lying between them. Noted time point: newly diagnosed GD, antithyroid drugs for less than 3 months. The TCR library was made from RNA that had been extracted from PBMCs in TRIzol. This sample also belongs to another study, concerning T cells in Graves' hyperthyroidism and ophthalmopathy.

This receptor was taken from a woman aged 40-65 years with Graves disease. This chain joins TRBV4-1 and TRBJ1-6, with D tentatively TRBD1 (6 bases). The sequenced sample was peripheral blood mononuclear cells (PBMCs), obtained at new diagnosis, from a patient treated with antithyroid drugs. The CDR3 coding sequence is TGCGCCAGCAGCCTCGAGACAGGCCCCTCACCCCTCCACTTT. Translating gives CASSLETGPSPLHF.